These 10 T cell receptor beta chains came from one sample sequenced in a study of CD8 T cells in ankylosing spondylitis. From the 5' RACE reads, TCRdb called clonotypes with MiXCR, one entry per CDR3 protein. The data contain approximately 220,000 distinct CDR3 sequences, roughly a tenth of them seen just once; the ten biggest clones take up roughly a fifth. Specimen: blood, either unsorted or a sorted T cell fraction (not recorded which). The receptors come from a male donor with ankylosing spondylitis or in good health (not recorded which).

The chain is built from TRBV20-1 and TRBJ1-5, with 8 bases fitting TRBD1. The CDR3 is 14 residues long. After removal of 6 bases from V and 7 bases from J, the junction contained 11 bases not matched to a gene. Germline-derived CDR1 and CDR2 are DFQATT and SNEGSKA (reference sequence). CDR3 coding DNA: TGCAGTGCCCCTGACAGGGGAAGGGAGCAGCCCCAGCATTTT. Translating it yields CSAPDRGREQPQHF.

In this sample, this clonotype turned up many times. The V call is TRBV9, the J call TRBJ2-2; D unclear. The V end was cut by 3 bases, the J end by 1 base, with 4 bases between. Germline CDR1 is SGDLS and CDR2 is YYNGEE. The CDR3 length is 13 residues. This CDR3 reads CASSDENTGELFF. The CDR3 coding sequence is TGTGCCAGCAGCGACGAGAACACCGGGGAGCTGTTTTTT.

This chain connects TRBV9 to TRBJ2-3; TRBD1 matches at 7 bases. The germline CDR1 and CDR2 sequences are SGDLS and YYNGEE. The CDR3 sequence is 16 residues long. Germline trimming cut 2 bases from V and 2 bases from J; bases unmatched to any gene: 8. The CDR3 DNA reads TGTGCCAGCAGCGTCCAGGGTAGGGGGCTCACAGATACGCAGTATTTT. The encoded protein is CASSVQGRGLTDTQYF.

This clonotype was observed many times. V gene TRBV6-5 combines with J gene TRBJ2-2, with unresolved D. CDR1 and CDR2 (germline): MNHEY, SVGAGI. Deletions cut 2 bases from V and 0 bases from J, with 16 bases between. CDR3 size: 18 residues. The CDR3 sequence: CASSYHGHGRSNTGELFF. CDR3 coding DNA: TGTGCCAGCAGTTACCACGGTCACGGAAGGTCGAACACCGGGGAGCTGTTTTTT.

This clonotype occurred many times. The rearrangement joins TRBV20-1 to TRBJ2-1; no clear D gene. The ends were cut back, 4 bases at V and 0 bases at J, with 10 bases in the middle. This CDR3 is built from 14 residues. Per germline, CDR1 DFQATT and CDR2 SNEGSKA (reference sequence). CDR3 bases: TGCAGTGCTAAGCAGGCTAGCTCCTACAATGAGCAGTTCTTC. The encoded protein is CSAKQASSYNEQFF.

Regarding this clonotype: Since a much larger clone is just one base distant, this may be a read error. The chain employs TRBV7-2 and TRBJ2-5; D tentatively fits TRBD1 or TRBD2 (5 bases each). The CDR3 covers 16 residues. V shed 3 bases and J shed 4 bases, with 18 bases lying between them. Germline V gives CDR1 SGHTA, CDR2 FQGNSA. This CDR3 reads CASSFFGAELSETQYF. The CDR3, as DNA: TGTGCCAGCAGCTTTTTCGGGGCTGAGTTGTCAGAGACCCAGTACTTC.

This chain connects TRBV30 to TRBJ1-2, with D possibly being TRBD1 (6 bases). The germline V gene encodes CDR1 GTSNPN and CDR2 SVGIG (reference sequence). V lost 7 bases, J lost 5 bases, and 14 bases lay in between. The CDR3 length is 12 residues. CDR3 sequence: CASKGVLYGYTF. CDR3 bases: TGTGCCTCCAAGGGGGTTTTGTATGGCTACACCTTC.

This clonotype was observed many times. J is TRBJ2-2 and V is TRBV24-1; D may correspond to TRBD1 or TRBD2 (5 bases each). This CDR3 spans 15 amino acids. Germline CDR1 KGHDR, CDR2 SFDVKD. Trimming stripped 0 bases from V and 6 bases from J, with 10 bases between. The CDR3 loop reads CATSDLRRGAGELFF. The DNA of the CDR3 is TGTGCCACCAGTGATTTGCGTAGAGGGGCCGGGGAGCTGTTTTTT.

This clonotype was counted at least ten times. The rearrangement joins TRBV7-9 to TRBJ2-7; D may be TRBD1 (6 bases). There are 12 residues in the CDR3. Looked up from germline, CDR1 is SEHNR and CDR2 is FQNEAQ (reference sequence). The V end lost 6 bases, the J end lost 2 bases, and 8 bases lay between the germline ends. CDR3 amino acids: CASRQGTYEQYF. CDR3 sequence (DNA): TGTGCCAGCAGGCAGGGGACCTACGAGCAGTACTTC.

This clonotype appeared many times. The V gene is TRBV20-1, the J gene TRBJ1-2, with TRBD1 identical over 7 bases. Germline CDR1 reads DFQATT; CDR2 reads SNEGSKA (reference sequence). V shed 6 bases and J 13 bases; nucleotides not matched to a gene: 8. The CDR3 length is 10 residues. The CDR3 coding sequence is TGCAGTGCCCTCGGACAGGTTAGCACCTTC. Residues: CSALGQVSTF.